This TCR beta chain was captured in a study of cytomegalovirus exposure and HLA in healthy donors. Background on the study: The Caucasian-associated ancestry cluster held over 65% of under 450 genotyped donors.

Researchers ran the PCR with 60 Vbeta and 13 Jbeta primers. Authors' processing steps: Counted up in a later analysis, unique TCR beta chains came to approximately 77 million, with around 12 million shared. Measured with immunoSEQ multiplex PCR; TCRdb has only the in-frame clones, and not every one. Clonal size and the V and J genes are those of that table, whereas D and trimming came from the DNA. The profile shows roughly 100,000 clones, nearly 15% of them singletons. This clone turned up a few times. Germline loops: CDR1 SGHRS, CDR2 YFSETQ. V shed 0 bases and J shed 10 bases, with 14 bases lying between them. The CDR3 is made up of 14 amino acids.

Source material: PBMCs. The rearrangement joins TRBV5-1 to TRBJ2-1, with D tentatively TRBD2 (6 bases). The TCR was taken from a female donor in good health and CMV-seronegative. CDR3 sequence: CASSLEAGLREQFF. The DNA for the CDR3 is TGCGCCAGCAGCTTGGAGGCGGGGCTCAGAGAGCAGTTCTTC.